These T cell receptor beta chains were read from a single sample in a study of identical twins. MiXCR was run by TCRdb on the 5' RACE reads, yielding one entry per CDR3 protein. The data contain fewer than 500,000 distinct CDR3 sequences, approximately 24% of them singletons. These same records also appear under a second study, on T cells expressing NK-cell markers.

Specimen: CD4+ T cells sorted from blood. The source of these receptors is a woman aged 18 to 35 in good health. CDR3s leave out the opening cysteine and the closing phenylalanine or tryptophan.

>13|TRBJ2-1|TRBV20-1
SARYGTGGYNEQF
>12|TRBJ2-1|TRBV18
ASSRDRVANEQF
>10|TRBJ2-7|TRBV20-1
SAPKGRSEQY
>13|TRBJ2-1|TRBV20-1
SAYTGRESYNEQF
>13|TRBJ2-5|TRBV21-1
ASSPTTGSPETQY
>13|TRBJ2-5|TRBV7-9
ASSLSGGFRETQY
>13|TRBJ2-2|TRBV7-6
ASSLVGGTTGELF
>12|TRBJ2-3|TRBV29-1
SVCWTGKADTQY
>10|TRBJ1-2|TRBV15
ATSRPGYGYT
>15|TRBJ2-1|TRBV5-1
ASSPGLAGGSFNEQF
>12|TRBJ2-5|TRBV20-1
SARTVRRGETQY
>10|TRBJ1-1|TRBV3-1
ASSQVGWGAF
>12|TRBJ2-5|TRBV7-2
ASSVMSGRETQY
>12|TRBJ2-3|TRBV2
ASAPDRSTDTQY
>13|TRBJ2-3|TRBV9
ASSVSQVSTDTQY
>14|TRBJ2-6|TRBV6-2/TRBV6-3
ASNTTPGSGANVLT
>12|TRBJ2-7|TRBV20-1
SARQPLISYEQY
>12|TRBJ2-7|TRBV7-7
ASSLGTGRHEQY
>13|TRBJ2-3|TRBV12-3/TRBV12-4
ASSLAQASPDTQY
>9|TRBJ1-2|TRBV29-1
SVGFGYGYT
>12|TRBJ2-4|TRBV12-3/TRBV12-4
ASRGTGWKNIQY
>12|TRBJ2-3|TRBV29-1
SVGRLVHTDTQY